A single sample gave rise to the 4 T cell receptor beta chains below, sequenced in a study of blood T cell repertoires in COVID-19. Profiling relied on immunoSEQ multiplex PCR, and the TCRdb table lists in-frame clones only, not all of them. The sample contains 85,000 to 130,000 clones, 70% to 85% of which appear only once. The sample consisted of peripheral blood. All receptors derive from a woman older than 75 with active or convalescent COVID-19.

The chain couples TRBV30 to TRBJ1-2, with 9 bases matching TRBD1. J gave up 8 bases and V 0 bases, and 13 bases lay outside the gene matches. Germline CDR1 GTSNPN, CDR2 SVGIG (reference sequence). There are 16 residues in the CDR3. CDR3 in DNA: TGTGCCTGGAGTGTTTCCGGGACAGGGTCTTCGAGAGGCTACACCTTC. Its protein product is CAWSVSGTGSSRGYTF.

The J gene is TRBJ1-5, the V gene TRBV27, with D possibly matching TRBD1 (6 bases). This CDR3 is 15 amino acids long. Germline loops: CDR1 MNHEY, CDR2 SMNVEV (reference sequence). V was clipped by 4 bases and J by 2 bases, with 12 bases between them. CDR3: CASSSGQPGNQPQHF. In DNA, the CDR3 is TGTGCCAGCAGTTCAGGACAGCCAGGCAATCAGCCCCAGCATTTT.

This clone has only a few counts. The genes are TRBV11-2 and TRBJ2-1, with 8 bases fitting TRBD2. With V trimmed by 4 bases and J by 6 bases, 11 bases remained unmatched. The germline V gene has CDR1 SGHAT and CDR2 FQNNGV. This CDR3 is built from 16 residues. For the CDR3, the DNA is TGTGCCAGCAGCTCTCTAGAGGCGAGCGGGGGCAATGAGCAGTTCTTC. Translating gives CASSSLEASGGNEQFF.

J is TRBJ2-3 and V is TRBV10-3, with 8 bases aligning to TRBD1. The CDR3 sequence is 15 residues long. Germline values: CDR1 ENHRY, CDR2 SYGVKD. V shed 6 bases, J shed 2 bases, and the junction held 7 bases outside the gene matches. Here the CDR3 reads CAIRGQGDHTDTQYF. The CDR3 DNA reads as TGTGCCATCAGAGGACAGGGCGACCACACAGATACGCAGTATTTT.